The present entry profiles one T cell receptor (beta chain) with its context. Its target is unknown. The source of the sample is a study of T cell clonality in common variable immunodeficiency. Study-level results: Patient heterogeneity in the CVID cohort limited correlations between repertoire features and clinical complications. TCRbeta clonality was increased in CVID versus healthy controls. Shared TCRbeta clones were fewer between CVID subjects than controls. Reportedly, TCR beta sequences from common variable immunodeficiency showed fewer deletions and N-nucleotide insertions.

TCRdb's table, derived via immunoSEQ multiplex PCR, lists solely in-frame clones and lacks some. The sample shows tens of thousands of clones, none of them appearing just once. The sequenced sample consisted of peripheral blood mononuclear cells. This receptor was taken from a person between 18 and 70 years old in good health.

Partial CDR3 DNA: TGTGCCAGCAGCTTAGGCAGGGGGACGACTCCTCCCTACGAG. It translates to CASSLGRGTTPPYE. The CDR3 as a whole reads CASSLGRGTTPPYEQYF. The chain links TRBV7-6 to TRBJ2-7, with 7 bases identical to TRBD1. The read gets to within 3 residues of the CDR3 end, and the germline J gene fills in the rest. Germline assignment: CDR1 SGHVS and CDR2 FNYEAQ. With V trimmed by 1 base and J by 2 bases, 11 bases remained unmatched. This CDR3 has 17 residues.